Reported below is one T cell receptor (beta chain). Its antigen has not been determined. No base quality information exists; no much larger clone differs at one position. This sample is drawn from a study of blood T cell repertoires in COVID-19 (dated by TCRdb to about 2020). At the level of the whole study: The collaborator samples originated in the United States, Italy and Spain and spanned the acute and convalescent phases of COVID-19. Deeply sampled blood TCRbeta repertoires from subjects exposed to, actively infected with, or recovered from COVID-19 were included in the dataset. The sample metadata nearly always contained a de-identified subject ID, COVID-19 status, age in years and sex. HLA class I and class II types, where available, came from metadata supplied by the sample provider rather than from assay-based typing. The prospective study material was composed of cDNA or gDNA derived from T cells, B-cell-depleted T cells, or PBMCs. Samples came from the ongoing ImmuneRACE study (first 160 participants) plus 1,254 subjects from 6 global collaborators. The repertoires were released in a freely available public database meant as a resource for research on the immune response to SARS-CoV-2. Overall study results and their limits: The quantity of clinical and demographic metadata differed by source and by participant and was supplied without curation.

The collaborating institutions used their own protocols to collect whole blood in K2EDTA tubes. For TCRbeta analysis, collaborators shipped samples as frozen whole blood, isolated PBMCs, or DNA extracted from either of those sample types. CDR1 SNHLY and CDR2 FYNNEI are derived from the germline V gene. Ends trimmed: V by 5 bases, J by 4 bases; bases unmatched to a gene: 16. Measured from the cysteine to the phenylalanine, the CDR3 is 18 residues long. The only DNA kept is the CDR3, 54 bases in frame from the first base. TCRbeta CDR3 regions were amplified from genomic DNA by means of the immunoSEQ Assay, a bias-controlled multiplex PCR. Concerning the study's data processing: Within the assay, amplification of reference gene primers was used to estimate how many nucleated cells each sample contained. Sequence reads were collapsed and filtered to measure the absolute abundance of every unique TCRbeta CDR3 rearrangement. For each sample, productive Simpson clonality was calculated as the square root of Simpson's diversity index over productive rearrangements. In its TCRdb copy, this immuneACCESS table keeps in-frame sequences only and misses some clones. Where compared with another copy, unresolved V genes explain less than half of these, and the others have no known cause. V and J calls and clone size are given by that table; D and trimming were obtained from the DNA. The sample has approximately 400,000 clones on record, approximately 88% of them singletons. 0.95% to 1.5% of the sample is taken by the ten largest.

The chain couples TRBV2 to TRBJ1-1, with 10 bases in between that match TRBD1. The sequence derives from a man aged 40-55 years with acute or convalescent COVID-19. The sample consisted of peripheral blood. The nucleotides read TGTGCCAGCAGTTCTCGACGAATCCCGGGACAGGGGTTCACTGAAGCTTTCTTT. This gives the protein CASSSRRIPGQGFTEAFF.